The 3 T cell receptor beta chains presented below share a single source sample, sequenced in a study of PD-1 blockade in classical Hodgkin lymphoma. Brentuximab vedotin exposure varied among the patients, all of whom had relapsed after autologous stem cell transplantation. Clones were sequenced by immunoSEQ multiplex PCR, and TCRdb holds only the in-frame ones, with some missing. The table includes roughly 96,000 clones, 89% detected once. Sequenced material: peripheral blood mononuclear cells (PBMCs), taken before the second cycle of nivolumab. The receptor set was obtained from a human donor with classical Hodgkin lymphoma.

This clone appeared a single time. This chain connects TRBV25-1 to TRBJ1-2; 9 bases are a match to TRBD1. With 6 bases clipped from V and 2 bases from J, the junction kept 1 base outside the gene matches. The length of the CDR3 is 13 residues. Per the germline V gene, CDR1 is MGHDK and CDR2 is SYGVNS. CDR3 protein: CASRGTGNYGYTF. The DNA for the CDR3 is TGTGCCAGCAGGGGGACAGGGAACTATGGCTACACCTTC.

The V call is TRBV5-1, the J call TRBJ1-1; 7 bases map to TRBD1. Losses at the gene ends were 4 bases for V and 0 bases for J; bases not matched to a gene: 3. CDR1 and CDR2 from the germline V gene are SGHRS and YFSETQ. The CDR3 is 14 amino acids. CDR3: CASSPGQMNTEAFF. The CDR3 coding sequence is TGCGCCAGCAGCCCGGGACAGATGAACACTGAAGCTTTCTTT.

V gene TRBV5-6 combines with J gene TRBJ2-5, with TRBD1 as a possible D gene (6 bases). V was clipped by 0 bases and J by 7 bases, with 13 bases between them. The CDR3 runs to 14 residues. Looked up from germline, CDR1 is SGHDT and CDR2 is YYEEEE. CDR3 nucleotides: TGTGCCAGCAGCTTGGTGGGGGCCCTAGGGACCCAGTACTTC. Encoded protein: CASSLVGALGTQYF.